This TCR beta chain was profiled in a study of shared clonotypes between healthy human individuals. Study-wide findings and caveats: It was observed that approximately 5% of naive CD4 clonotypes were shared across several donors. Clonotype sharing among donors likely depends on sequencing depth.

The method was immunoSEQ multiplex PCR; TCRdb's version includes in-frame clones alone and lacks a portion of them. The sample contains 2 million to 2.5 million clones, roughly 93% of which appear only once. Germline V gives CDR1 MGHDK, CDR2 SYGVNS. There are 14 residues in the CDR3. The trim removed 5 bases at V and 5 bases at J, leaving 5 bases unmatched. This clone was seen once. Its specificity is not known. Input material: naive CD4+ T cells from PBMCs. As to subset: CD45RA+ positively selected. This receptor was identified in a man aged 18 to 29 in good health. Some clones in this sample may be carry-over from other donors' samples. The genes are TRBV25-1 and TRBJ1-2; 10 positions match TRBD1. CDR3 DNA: TGTGCCAGCAGTAAGACAGGGGGCGAATATGGCTACACCTTC. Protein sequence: CASSKTGGEYGYTF.